This TCR beta chain was observed in a study of T-cell reconstitution after alpha-beta-depleted transplantation in children. This clonotype was counted at least ten times. V was cut by 0 bases and J by 5 bases, with 11 bases left in between. CDR1 and CDR2 from the germline V gene are ENHRY and SYGVKD. The CDR3 length is 16 residues. For TCRbeta, the library was prepared with unique molecular identifiers. MiXCR, run by TCRdb on the PCR reads, gives a single entry per CDR3 protein. The data contain more than 85,000 distinct CDR3 sequences, 9% to 12% of them singletons. The clonotype comes from a human donor who donated a stem cell graft to a child with acute lymphoblastic leukemia. The sequenced sample was PBMCs from the stem cell graft donor, obtained from the stem cell graft. The chain carries TRBV10-3 and TRBJ1-6, with D perhaps TRBD1 (5 bases). DNA for the CDR3: TGTGCCATCAGTGAGTCAGGCGGAGGGGATAATTCACCCCTCCACTTT. Its translation is CAISESGGGDNSPLHF.